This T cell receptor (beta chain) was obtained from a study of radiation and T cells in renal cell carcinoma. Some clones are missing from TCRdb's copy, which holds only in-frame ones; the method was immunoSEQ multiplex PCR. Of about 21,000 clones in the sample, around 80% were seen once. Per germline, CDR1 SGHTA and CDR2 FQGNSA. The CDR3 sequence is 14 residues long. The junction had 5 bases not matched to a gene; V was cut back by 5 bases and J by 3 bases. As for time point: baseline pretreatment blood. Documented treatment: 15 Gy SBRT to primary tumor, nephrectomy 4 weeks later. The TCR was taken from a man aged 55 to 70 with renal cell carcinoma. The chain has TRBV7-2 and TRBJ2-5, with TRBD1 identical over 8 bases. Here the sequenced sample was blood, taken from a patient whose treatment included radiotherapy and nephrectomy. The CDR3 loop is CASSGRTGKETQYF. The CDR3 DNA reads TGTGCCAGCAGCGGGCGGACAGGGAAAGAGACCCAGTACTTC.